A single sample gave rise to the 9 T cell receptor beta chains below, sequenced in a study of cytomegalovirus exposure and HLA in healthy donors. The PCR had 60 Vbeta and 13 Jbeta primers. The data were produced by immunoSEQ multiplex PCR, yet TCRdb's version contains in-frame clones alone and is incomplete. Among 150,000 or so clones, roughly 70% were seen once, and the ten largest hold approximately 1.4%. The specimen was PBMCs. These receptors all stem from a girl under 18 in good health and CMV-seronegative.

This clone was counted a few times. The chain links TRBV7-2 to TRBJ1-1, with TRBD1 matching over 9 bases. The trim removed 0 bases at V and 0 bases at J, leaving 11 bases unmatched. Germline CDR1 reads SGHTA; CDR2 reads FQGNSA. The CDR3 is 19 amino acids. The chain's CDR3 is CASSLAPGQGLRMNTEAFF. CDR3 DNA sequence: TGTGCCAGCAGCTTAGCGCCGGGACAGGGACTTCGGATGAACACTGAAGCTTTCTTT.

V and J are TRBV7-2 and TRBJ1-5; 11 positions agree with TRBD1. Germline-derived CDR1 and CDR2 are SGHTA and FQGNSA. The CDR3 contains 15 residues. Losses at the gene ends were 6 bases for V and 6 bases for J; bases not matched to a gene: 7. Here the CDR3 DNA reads TGTGCCAGCAGTCCGGACAGGGGGCAAAGTCAGCCCCAGCATTTT. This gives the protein CASSPDRGQSQPQHF.

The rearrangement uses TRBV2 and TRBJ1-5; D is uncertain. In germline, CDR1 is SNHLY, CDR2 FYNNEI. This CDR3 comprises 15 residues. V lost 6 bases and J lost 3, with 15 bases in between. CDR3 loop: CASSIGDTSNQPQHF. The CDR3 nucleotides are TGTGCCAGCAGCATCGGGGATACTTCCAATCAGCCCCAGCATTTT. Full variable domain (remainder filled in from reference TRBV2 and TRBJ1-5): EPEVTQTPSHQVTQMGQEVILRCVPISNHLYFYWYRQILGQKVEFLVSFYNNEISEKSEIFDDQFSVERPDGSNFTLKIRSTKLEDSAMYFCASSIGDTSNQPQHFGDGTRLSIL.

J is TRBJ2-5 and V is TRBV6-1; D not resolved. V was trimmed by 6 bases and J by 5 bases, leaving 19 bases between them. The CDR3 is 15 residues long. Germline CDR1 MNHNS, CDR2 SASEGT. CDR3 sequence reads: CASSTVNPSQETQYF. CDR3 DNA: TGTGCCAGCAGCACAGTTAATCCCTCCCAGGAGACCCAGTACTTC.

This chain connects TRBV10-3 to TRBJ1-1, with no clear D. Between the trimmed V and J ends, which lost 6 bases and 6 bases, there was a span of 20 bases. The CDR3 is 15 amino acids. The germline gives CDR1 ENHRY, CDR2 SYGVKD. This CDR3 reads CAISDWTGRLPEAFF. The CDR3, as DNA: TGTGCCATCAGCGATTGGACGGGAAGATTACCTGAAGCTTTCTTT.

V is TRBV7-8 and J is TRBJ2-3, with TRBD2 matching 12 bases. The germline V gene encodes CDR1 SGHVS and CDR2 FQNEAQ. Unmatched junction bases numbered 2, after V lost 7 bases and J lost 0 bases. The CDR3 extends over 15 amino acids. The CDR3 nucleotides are TGTGCCAGCAACCTAGCGGGGGGGAGCACAGATACGCAGTATTTT. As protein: CASNLAGGSTDTQYF.

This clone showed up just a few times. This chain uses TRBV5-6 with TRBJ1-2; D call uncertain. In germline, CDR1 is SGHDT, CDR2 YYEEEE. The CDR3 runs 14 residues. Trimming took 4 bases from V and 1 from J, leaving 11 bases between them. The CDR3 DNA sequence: TGTGCCAGCAGCGTTCTCGGTGTTAACTATGGCTACACCTTC. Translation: CASSVLGVNYGYTF.

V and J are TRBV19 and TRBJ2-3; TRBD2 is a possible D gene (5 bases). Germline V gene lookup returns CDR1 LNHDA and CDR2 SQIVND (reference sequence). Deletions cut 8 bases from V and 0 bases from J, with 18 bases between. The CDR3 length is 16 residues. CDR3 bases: TGTGCCAGTTCCTCCTTGGAGGCTCCTAGCACAGATACGCAGTATTTT. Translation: CASSSLEAPSTDTQYF.

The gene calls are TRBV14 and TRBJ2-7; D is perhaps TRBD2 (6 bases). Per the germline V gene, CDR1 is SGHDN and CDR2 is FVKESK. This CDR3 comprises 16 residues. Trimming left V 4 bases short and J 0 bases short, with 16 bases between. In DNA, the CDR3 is TGTGCCAGCAGCCGACCGGCCGGGCGGGACTCCTACGAGCAGTACTTC. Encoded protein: CASSRPAGRDSYEQYF.